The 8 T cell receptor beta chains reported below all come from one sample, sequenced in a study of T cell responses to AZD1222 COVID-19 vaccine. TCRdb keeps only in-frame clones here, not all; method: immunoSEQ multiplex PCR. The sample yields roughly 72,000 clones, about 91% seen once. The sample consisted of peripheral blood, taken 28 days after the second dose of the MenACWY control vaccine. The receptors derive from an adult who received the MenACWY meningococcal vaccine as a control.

This CDR3 reads CASSIDQGAVNQPQHF. The DNA of the CDR3 is TGTGCCAGTAGTATAGATCAAGGCGCCGTAAATCAGCCCCAGCATTTT. The gene calls are TRBV19 and TRBJ1-5, with D unclear. In germline, CDR1 is LNHDA, CDR2 SQIVND (reference sequence). The CDR3 runs to 16 residues. Trimming removed 0 bases at V and 4 bases at J, with 13 bases between. Full variable domain (outside the CDR3, taken from reference TRBV19 and TRBJ1-5): DGGITQSPKYLFRKEGQNVTLSCEQNLNHDAMYWYRQDPGQGLRLIYYSQIVNDFQKGDIAEGYSVSREKKESFPLTVTSAQKNPTAFYLCASSIDQGAVNQPQHFGDGTRLSIL.

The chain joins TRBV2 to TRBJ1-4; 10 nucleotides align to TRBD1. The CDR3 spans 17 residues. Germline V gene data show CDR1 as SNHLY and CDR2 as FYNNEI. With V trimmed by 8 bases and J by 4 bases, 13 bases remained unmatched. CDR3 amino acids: CASDSPGQGTFNEKLFF. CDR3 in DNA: TGTGCCAGCGATAGCCCGGGACAGGGGACTTTTAATGAAAAACTGTTTTTT. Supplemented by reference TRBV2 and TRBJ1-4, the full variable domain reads EPEVTQTPSHQVTQMGQEVILRCVPISNHLYFYWYRQILGQKVEFLVSFYNNEISEKSEIFDDQFSVERPDGSNFTLKIRSTKLEDSAMYFCASDSPGQGTFNEKLFFGSGTQLSVL.

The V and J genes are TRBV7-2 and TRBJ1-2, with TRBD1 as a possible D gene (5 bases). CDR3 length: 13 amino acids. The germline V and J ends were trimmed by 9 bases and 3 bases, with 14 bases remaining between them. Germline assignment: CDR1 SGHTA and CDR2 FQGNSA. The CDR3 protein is CASQQDSYYGYTF. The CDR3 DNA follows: TGTGCCAGTCAACAAGACAGCTACTATGGCTACACCTTC. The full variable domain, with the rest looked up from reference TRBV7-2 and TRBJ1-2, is GAGVSQSPSNKVTEKGKDVELRCDPISGHTALYWYRQSLGQGLEFLIYFQGNSAPDKSGLPSDRFSAERTGGSVSTLTIQRTQQEDSAVYLCASQQDSYYGYTFGSGTRLTVV.

CDR3 protein: CASGQSGVGNTIYF. The DNA of the CDR3 is TGTGCCAGCGGCCAGTCAGGGGTTGGAAACACCATATATTTT. The gene calls are TRBV9 and TRBJ1-3; D possibly corresponds to TRBD1 (6 bases). The CDR3 has 14 residues. V was cut by 7 bases and J by 3 bases, with 14 bases left in between. The germline gives CDR1 SGDLS, CDR2 YYNGEE.

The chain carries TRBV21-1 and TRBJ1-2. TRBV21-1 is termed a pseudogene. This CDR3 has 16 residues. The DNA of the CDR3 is TGTGCCAGCAGCAAAACCCTCCGCGGGGTTAGCTGTGGCTACACCTTC. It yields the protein CASSKTLRGVSCGYTF.

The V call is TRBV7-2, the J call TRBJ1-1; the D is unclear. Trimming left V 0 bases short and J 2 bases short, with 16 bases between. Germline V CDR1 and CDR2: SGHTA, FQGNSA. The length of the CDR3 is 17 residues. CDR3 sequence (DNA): TGTGCCAGCAGCTTAGCGCTGGGGAGGGCCCTTAACACTGAAGCTTTCTTT. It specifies CASSLALGRALNTEAFF.

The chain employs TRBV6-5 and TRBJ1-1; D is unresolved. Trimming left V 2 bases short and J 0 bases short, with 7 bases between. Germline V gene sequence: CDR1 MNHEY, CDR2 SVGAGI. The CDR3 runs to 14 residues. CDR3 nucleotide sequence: TGTGCCAGCAGTTACGAAGGATTGAACACTGAAGCTTTCTTT. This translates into CASSYEGLNTEAFF.

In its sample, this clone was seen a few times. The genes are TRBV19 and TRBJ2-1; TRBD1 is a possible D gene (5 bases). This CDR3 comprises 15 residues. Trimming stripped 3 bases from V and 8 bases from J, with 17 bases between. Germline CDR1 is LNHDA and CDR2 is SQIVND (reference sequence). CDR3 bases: TGTGCCAGTAGTATCGATTCCCAGGGTGTCGATGAGCAGTTCTTC. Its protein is CASSIDSQGVDEQFF. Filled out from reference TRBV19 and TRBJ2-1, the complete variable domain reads DGGITQSPKYLFRKEGQNVTLSCEQNLNHDAMYWYRQDPGQGLRLIYYSQIVNDFQKGDIAEGYSVSREKKESFPLTVTSAQKNPTAFYLCASSIDSQGVDEQFFGPGTRLTVL.